These T cell receptor beta chains were read from a single sample in a study of shared clonotypes between healthy human individuals. Clones were read by immunoSEQ multiplex PCR, and TCRdb kept only the in-frame ones, dropping some. The sample includes more than 2 million clones, roughly 96% of them seen just once. Source material: naive CD4+ T cells sorted from blood. The receptors originated from a man aged 18 to 30 in good health. Each CDR3 is given with its conserved first and last residue. The D gene is left open where the match is weak. The size entry is marked missing in some rows and otherwise reads once, few, many or a size class.

v_call,clone_size,j_call,d_call,cdr3_aa,cdr3_nt
TRBV28,.,TRBJ2-7,.,CASRMGASYEQYF,TGTGCCAGCAGGATGGGGGCCTCCTACGAGCAGTACTTC
TRBV9,.,TRBJ1-6,TRBD1,CASSVGQGNSPLHF,TGTGCCAGCAGCGTAGGACAGGGAAATTCACCCCTCCACTTT
TRBV28,.,TRBJ1-6,TRBD1,CASSLRQGRSSPLHF,TGTGCCAGCAGTCTTCGACAGGGACGAAGTTCACCCCTCCACTTT
TRBV5-1,.,TRBJ2-7,.,CASSFEGVPYEQYF,TGCGCCAGCAGCTTTGAGGGGGTCCCCTACGAGCAGTACTTC
TRBV27,.,TRBJ1-2,.,CASRQRANYGYTF,TGTGCCAGCCGACAGCGAGCTAACTATGGCTACACCTTC
TRBV2,.,TRBJ1-5,.,CASSVGNPQHF,TGTGCCAGCAGTGTGGGTAACCCCCAGCATTTT
TRBV7-9,.,TRBJ1-3,.,CASSHRGRGNTIYF,TGTGCCAGCAGCCACCGGGGCCGGGGAAACACCATATATTTT
TRBV25-1,.,TRBJ1-6,.,CASSEFQGNNSPLHF,TGTGCCAGCAGTGAATTTCAGGGGAATAATTCACCCCTCCACTTT
TRBV6-5,.,TRBJ2-7,TRBD1,CASRYTLQGLEQYF,TGTGCCAGCAGATACACCCTACAGGGGCTCGAGCAGTACTTC
TRBV21-1,.,TRBJ2-6,.,CASSKQGSGGYFFNFSGANVLTF,TGTGCCAGCAGCAAACAGGGTAGCGGGGGATATTTCTTCAATTTCTCTGGGGCCAACGTCCTGACTTTC
TRBV6-6,.,TRBJ1-6,TRBD1,CASRTRDRGYNSPLHF,TGTGCCAGCAGGACCCGGGACAGGGGTTATAATTCACCCCTCCACTTT
TRBV18,.,TRBJ2-7,TRBD2,CASSPTSGVAYEQYF,TGTGCCAGCTCACCAACTAGCGGGGTTGCCTACGAGCAGTACTTC
TRBV5-1,.,TRBJ2-2,TRBD1,CASSSRTGNTGELFF,TGCGCCAGCAGCAGCCGGACAGGGAACACCGGGGAGCTGTTTTTT
TRBV5-1,.,TRBJ2-6,TRBD1,CASSLEGPGTGGSGANVLTF,TGCGCCAGCAGCTTAGAAGGCCCCGGGACAGGGGGCTCTGGGGCCAACGTCCTGACTTTC
TRBV5-1,.,TRBJ2-1,.,CASSLRGTYNEQFF,TGCGCCAGCAGCTTGCGGGGCACCTACAATGAGCAGTTCTTC
TRBV6-1,.,TRBJ2-7,.,CASSELSGPWDEQYF,TGTGCCAGCAGTGAACTCTCCGGGCCCTGGGACGAGCAGTACTTC
TRBV28,.,TRBJ2-7,TRBD1,CASSPGTGGDEQYF,TGTGCCAGCAGCCCCGGGACAGGGGGGGACGAGCAGTACTTC
TRBV7-2,.,TRBJ2-7,.,CASSPGSLIAYEQYF,TGTGCCAGCAGCCCTGGGTCCCTTATCGCCTACGAGCAGTACTTC
TRBV5-5,.,TRBJ1-3,TRBD1,CASSSGQAGNTIYF,TGTGCCAGCAGCTCCGGACAGGCTGGAAACACCATATATTTT
TRBV21-1,.,TRBJ2-7,.,CASSTLVAGLPSYEQYF,TGTGCCAGCAGCACCCTCGTAGCGGGACTACCATCCTACGAGCAGTACTTC
TRBV6-5,.,TRBJ1-2,.,CASSYSNYGYTF,TGTGCCAGCAGTTACTCGAATTATGGCTACACCTTC
TRBV5-1,once,TRBJ2-5,TRBD2,CASSLKLATETQYF,TGCGCCAGCAGCTTGAAACTAGCGACAGAGACCCAGTACTTC
TRBV2,.,TRBJ2-7,.,CASSQDRDTTYEQYF,TGTGCCAGCAGCCAAGACCGGGACACAACCTACGAGCAGTACTTC
TRBV11-2,.,TRBJ2-4,TRBD2,CASSPGLAQNIQYF,TGTGCCAGCAGCCCAGGACTAGCGCAAAACATTCAGTACTTC
TRBV6-5,.,TRBJ2-1,.,CASSTSLPYNEQFF,TGTGCCAGCAGCACCTCCCTACCCTACAATGAGCAGTTCTTC
TRBV5-1,.,TRBJ1-4,TRBD1,CASSWTGFVNEKLFF,TGCGCCAGCAGCTGGACAGGGTTTGTAAATGAAAAACTGTTTTTT
TRBV7-2,.,TRBJ2-7,TRBD2,CASSFSGRSGDEQYF,TGTGCCAGCAGCTTTAGCGGGAGGTCTGGCGACGAGCAGTACTTC
TRBV19,.,TRBJ2-3,TRBD1,CASSIDLRQGRSTDTQYF,TGTGCCAGTAGTATAGACCTCCGACAGGGTAGGAGCACAGATACGCAGTATTTT
TRBV25-1,.,TRBJ1-1,.,CASSATSRNTEAFF,TGTGCCAGCAGTGCCACGAGTAGAAACACTGAAGCTTTCTTT
TRBV7-2,.,TRBJ1-3,TRBD1,CASSGGGVSGNTIYF,TGTGCCAGCAGCGGAGGGGGCGTCTCTGGAAACACCATATATTTT
TRBV27,.,TRBJ2-7,TRBD1,CASSFYRDREYEQYF,TGTGCCAGCAGTTTCTACCGGGACAGGGAATACGAGCAGTACTTC
TRBV6-5,.,TRBJ1-2,TRBD1,CASSYSGTGAFYTF,TGTGCCAGCAGTTACTCCGGGACAGGGGCTTTTTACACCTTC
TRBV2,.,TRBJ1-5,TRBD1,CASSLGQGASQPQHF,TGTGCCAGCAGTCTCGGACAGGGGGCTAGCCAGCCCCAGCATTTT
TRBV4-2,.,TRBJ1-6,.,CASSLDGRDNSYNSPLHF,TGTGCCAGCAGCCTAGACGGCAGGGACAACTCCTATAATTCACCCCTCCACTTT
TRBV28,few,TRBJ1-6,.,CASSLRDSPLHF,TGTGCCAGCAGTTTGAGGGATTCACCCCTCCACTTT
TRBV28,.,TRBJ2-7,TRBD2,CASSTASGGSYEQYF,TGTGCCAGCAGTACCGCTAGCGGGGGGTCCTACGAGCAGTACTTC
TRBV6-5,.,TRBJ1-1,.,CASSKGRVVNTEAFF,TGTGCCAGCAGTAAAGGCAGGGTAGTGAACACTGAAGCTTTCTTT
TRBV7-9,.,TRBJ2-1,TRBD2,CASSLVGLAGVREQFF,TGTGCCAGCAGCTTAGTAGGGCTAGCGGGAGTCCGTGAGCAGTTCTTC
TRBV6-5,.,TRBJ2-3,TRBD2,CASSYFSGSSTDTQYF,TGTGCCAGCAGTTACTTTAGCGGGAGCAGCACAGATACGCAGTATTTT
TRBV11-2,.,TRBJ2-2,.,CASSVHRDVGQYFTGELFF,TGTGCCAGCAGCGTCCACCGGGACGTCGGACAGTACTTCACCGGGGAGCTGTTTTTT
TRBV6-5,.,TRBJ2-5,TRBD1,CATRQGETQYF,TGTGCCACCCGACAGGGAGAGACCCAGTACTTC
TRBV5-1,.,TRBJ2-7,.,CASSPTTISYEQYF,TGCGCCAGCAGCCCTACGACAATCTCCTACGAGCAGTACTTC
TRBV11-2,.,TRBJ2-6,.,CASSAVWSGANVLTF,TGTGCCAGCAGCGCTGTTTGGTCTGGGGCCAACGTCCTGACTTTC
TRBV15,.,TRBJ2-1,.,CATSRDLAAASYNEQFF,TGTGCCACCAGCAGAGATCTGGCGGCCGCGTCCTACAATGAGCAGTTCTTC
TRBV5-1,.,TRBJ1-1,.,CASSLGHNSNTEAFF,TGCGCCAGCAGCTTGGGGCATAACTCGAACACTGAAGCTTTCTTT
TRBV9,.,TRBJ1-1,TRBD1,CASSQGGNTEAFF,TGTGCCAGCAGCCAGGGGGGGAACACTGAAGCTTTCTTT
TRBV10-2,.,TRBJ2-7,TRBD1,CASSESGGGYEQYF,TGCGCCAGCAGTGAGTCAGGGGGCGGTTACGAGCAGTACTTC
TRBV7-8,.,TRBJ1-5,.,CASSLAQAGNNQPQHF,TGTGCCAGCAGCTTAGCGCAGGCAGGGAACAATCAGCCCCAGCATTTT
TRBV6-1,.,TRBJ2-1,.,CASRLYLINEQFF,TGTGCCAGCAGGCTCTACTTGATTAATGAGCAGTTCTTC
TRBV29-1,.,TRBJ1-5,TRBD1,CSVRGTANQPQHF,TGCAGCGTCCGCGGGACAGCCAATCAGCCCCAGCATTTT
TRBV19,.,TRBJ2-6,TRBD1,CASSRGTGPTGANVLTF,TGTGCCAGTAGTAGGGGGACAGGGCCGACTGGGGCCAACGTCCTGACTTTC
TRBV5-6,.,TRBJ2-1,TRBD1,CASSHGTGNSYNEQFF,TGTGCCAGCAGCCACGGGACAGGAAATTCCTACAATGAGCAGTTCTTC
TRBV5-6,.,TRBJ1-5,TRBD1,CASSSRTTGGTGNQPQHF,TGTGCCAGCAGCTCTCGCACTACAGGGGGCACGGGGAATCAGCCCCAGCATTTT
TRBV2,.,TRBJ2-5,TRBD2,CASRIPGLAAIETQYF,TGTGCCAGCAGAATTCCGGGACTAGCGGCCATCGAGACCCAGTACTTC
TRBV2,.,TRBJ2-2,.,CASRDEFTGELFF,TGTGCCAGCAGAGACGAATTCACCGGGGAGCTGTTTTTT